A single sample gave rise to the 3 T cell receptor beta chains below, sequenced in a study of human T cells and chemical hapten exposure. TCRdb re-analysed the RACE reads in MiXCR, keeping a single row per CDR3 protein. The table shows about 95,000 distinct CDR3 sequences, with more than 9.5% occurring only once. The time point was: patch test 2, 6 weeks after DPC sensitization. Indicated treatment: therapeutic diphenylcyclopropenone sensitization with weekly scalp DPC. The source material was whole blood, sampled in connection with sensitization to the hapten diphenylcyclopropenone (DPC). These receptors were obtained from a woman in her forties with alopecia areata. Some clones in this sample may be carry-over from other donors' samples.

CDR3 sequence: CSVLTSGRESYNEQFF. The CDR3 DNA reads as TGCAGCGTTCTCACTAGCGGGAGGGAGAGCTACAATGAGCAGTTCTTC. V usage is TRBV29-1 and J usage is TRBJ2-1, with 13 bases that match TRBD2. V gave up 5 bases and J gave up 3 bases; unmatched junction bases: 7. CDR3 length: 16 residues. Germline assignment: CDR1 SQVTM and CDR2 ANQGSEA.

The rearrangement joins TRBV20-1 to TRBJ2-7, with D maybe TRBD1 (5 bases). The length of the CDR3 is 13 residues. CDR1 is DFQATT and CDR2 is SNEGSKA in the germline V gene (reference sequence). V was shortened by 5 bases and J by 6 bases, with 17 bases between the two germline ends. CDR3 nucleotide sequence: TGCAGTGCTGCGGTGGGCAGGGATGGCGAGCAGTACTTC. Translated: CSAAVGRDGEQYF.

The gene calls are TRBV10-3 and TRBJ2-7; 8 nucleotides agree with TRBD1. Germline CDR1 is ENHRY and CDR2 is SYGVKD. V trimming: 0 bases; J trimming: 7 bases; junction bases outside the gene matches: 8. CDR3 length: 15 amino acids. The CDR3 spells CAISESQGAPAEQYF. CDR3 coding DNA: TGTGCCATCAGTGAGTCGCAGGGGGCGCCGGCTGAGCAGTACTTC.